A single sample gave rise to the 20 T cell receptor beta chains below, sequenced in a study of T cell responses to AZD1222 COVID-19 vaccine. Clones were sequenced by immunoSEQ multiplex PCR, and TCRdb holds only the in-frame ones, with some missing. The sample lists 150,000 to 200,000 clones, approximately 91% occurring once. The sequences come from peripheral blood, collected 28 days after the second AZD1222 dose. Every receptor here comes from an adult who received the AZD1222 COVID-19 vaccine.

The V and J genes are TRBV12-3 or TRBV12-4 and TRBJ2-7, with 7 bases lining up with TRBD1. This CDR3 is 13 amino acids long. The J segment lost 5 bases and the V segment lost 3 bases, leaving 4 bases of the junction unmatched. Written as DNA, the CDR3 is TGTGCCAGCAGTTTCGTACAGGGGAACGAGCAGTACTTC. Protein sequence: CASSFVQGNEQYF.

This chain links TRBV19 with TRBJ1-2; D is unclear. The V end was cut by 6 bases, the J end by 5 bases, with 13 bases between. Germline values: CDR1 LNHDA, CDR2 SQIVND (reference sequence). The CDR3 has 13 residues. CDR3 residues: CASSQKPQYGYTF. The CDR3 bases are TGTGCCAGTAGCCAAAAGCCCCAATATGGCTACACCTTC.

V and J are TRBV4-1 and TRBJ1-1, with D possibly being TRBD1 (6 bases). The length of the CDR3 is 14 residues. Trimming took off 3 bases at V and 4 bases at J, with 12 bases between the two ends. Germline CDR1 is MGHRA and CDR2 is YSYEKL. The CDR3 DNA reads TGCGCCAGCAGCCACCAGGGGATGGGCACTGAAGCTTTCTTT. Its translation is CASSHQGMGTEAFF.

The sample holds a few counts of this clone. The CDR3 loop reads CASSPRTQYYEQYF. Here the CDR3 DNA reads TGTGCCAGCAGCCCTAGGACCCAATACTACGAGCAGTACTTC. This chain connects TRBV14 to TRBJ2-7; no clear D gene. Germline V gene lookup returns CDR1 SGHDN and CDR2 FVKESK. The CDR3 length is 14 residues. V was clipped by 4 bases and J by 3 bases, with 13 bases between them.

This clone showed up just once. This chain uses TRBV5-5 with TRBJ2-1, with 7 bases that match TRBD1. This CDR3 region has 15 residues. V shed 2 bases, J shed 6 bases, and the junction held 8 bases outside the gene matches. The V gene's germline CDR1 is SGHKS and CDR2 YYEKEE (reference sequence). CDR3 DNA sequence: TGTGCCAGCAGCTTCCAGACAGGGATCGTCAATGAGCAGTTCTTC. This codes for CASSFQTGIVNEQFF.

The chain joins TRBV19 to TRBJ2-5; no definite D call. CDR3 size: 13 residues. V was clipped by 3 bases and J by 5 bases, with 10 bases between them. The germline V gene has CDR1 LNHDA and CDR2 SQIVND (reference sequence). The CDR3 nucleotides are TGTGCCAGTAGTATTAAGGGCCGGGAGACCCAGTACTTC. Its protein is CASSIKGRETQYF. Full variable domain (remainder filled in from reference TRBV19 and TRBJ2-5): DGGITQSPKYLFRKEGQNVTLSCEQNLNHDAMYWYRQDPGQGLRLIYYSQIVNDFQKGDIAEGYSVSREKKESFPLTVTSAQKNPTAFYLCASSIKGRETQYFGPGTRLLVL.

V and J are TRBV19 and TRBJ2-7; 14 positions match TRBD2. The CDR3 has 18 amino acids. The germline V gene has CDR1 LNHDA and CDR2 SQIVND (reference sequence). V lost 7 bases to trimming and J lost 5 bases; unmatched junction nucleotides: 16. The CDR3: CASTSSGGLAGAADEQYF. The CDR3 coding sequence is TGTGCCAGTACCTCATCCGGGGGACTAGCGGGAGCTGCCGACGAGCAGTACTTC.

The J gene is TRBJ1-4, the V gene TRBV12-3 or TRBV12-4; unclear D gene. Trimming removed 5 bases from V and 6 bases from J, with 10 bases in between. The CDR3 has 13 amino acids. This CDR3 reads CASSRAGDEKLFF. The CDR3 DNA follows: TGTGCCAGCAGTCGGGCGGGAGATGAAAAACTGTTTTTT.

The chain recombines TRBV6-5 with TRBJ2-1; 12 nucleotides match TRBD2. CDR1 and CDR2 from the germline V gene are MNHEY and SVGAGI. The V and J ends lost 3 bases and 7 bases, in that order; junction bases with no gene match: 7. The CDR3 consists of 16 residues. CDR3 residues: CASSYITSGRRNEQFF. In nucleotides, the CDR3 is TGTGCCAGCAGTTATATCACTAGCGGGAGGAGAAATGAGCAGTTCTTC.

The V call is TRBV6-2 or TRBV6-3, the J call TRBJ2-7; D remains unclear. This CDR3 is 14 amino acids long. V lost 2 bases and J lost 2, with 10 bases in between. CDR1 is MNHEY and CDR2 is SVGEGT in the germline V gene. This CDR3 is CASSYRAMTYEQYF. CDR3 coding DNA: TGTGCCAGCAGTTACAGGGCCATGACCTACGAGCAGTACTTC.

The V and J genes are TRBV6-2 or TRBV6-3 and TRBJ1-5; no clear D gene. The CDR3 is 12 amino acids. The germline V gene encodes CDR1 MNHEY and CDR2 SVGEGT. V lost 5 bases, J lost 5 bases, and 7 bases lay in between. CDR3: CASSRTYQPQHF. The CDR3 region has the DNA TGTGCCAGCAGTAGGACCTATCAGCCCCAGCATTTT.

The chain uses TRBV9 and TRBJ2-2, with TRBD2 matching over 9 bases. CDR3 length: 16 amino acids. V dropped 6 bases and J dropped 3; count of bases not matched to a gene: 9. Germline assignment: CDR1 SGDLS and CDR2 YYNGEE. For the CDR3, the DNA is TGTGCCAGCAACAAAGCGGGGGGCCGGGACACCGGGGAGCTGTTTTTT. It specifies CASNKAGGRDTGELFF.

The chain links TRBV30 to TRBJ1-2, with D hard to call. V lost 3 bases and J 10 bases, leaving 9 bases between the germline ends. Germline CDR1 and CDR2: GTSNPN and SVGIG (reference sequence). This CDR3 has 10 amino acids. The chain's CDR3 is CAWRALHYTF. DNA for the CDR3: TGTGCCTGGAGGGCCTTGCACTACACCTTC.

V and J are TRBV5-1 and TRBJ2-1, with 8 bases that match TRBD2. The CDR3 extends over 15 amino acids. Germline CDR1 reads SGHRS; CDR2 reads YFSETQ. V trimming: 5 bases; J trimming: 0 bases; junction bases outside the gene matches: 4. The CDR3: CASRREDSSYNEQFF. In nucleotides, the CDR3 is TGCGCCAGCAGGCGGGAGGACAGCTCCTACAATGAGCAGTTCTTC.

CDR3 DNA sequence: TGTGCCAGCAACCTAGCGGGTTGGACAGATACGCAGTATTTT. This codes for CASNLAGWTDTQYF. V and J are TRBV9 and TRBJ2-3, with 8 bases fitting TRBD2. Trimming at V came to 6 bases and at J to 3 bases, leaving 6 bases not matched to a gene. This CDR3 region has 14 residues. Germline CDR1 reads SGDLS; CDR2 reads YYNGEE.

The V call is TRBV19, the J call TRBJ1-2, with D unclear. Trimming took 2 bases from V and 5 from J, leaving 6 bases between them. The CDR3 covers 12 residues. CDR1 and CDR2 from the germline V gene are LNHDA and SQIVND (reference sequence). CDR3 loop: CASSIREYGYTF. The DNA of the CDR3 is TGTGCCAGTAGTATACGGGAATATGGCTACACCTTC. The full variable domain, in which reference TRBV19 and TRBJ1-2 provide the parts outside the CDR3, is DGGITQSPKYLFRKEGQNVTLSCEQNLNHDAMYWYRQDPGQGLRLIYYSQIVNDFQKGDIAEGYSVSREKKESFPLTVTSAQKNPTAFYLCASSIREYGYTFGSGTRLTVV.

The chain carries TRBV5-1 and TRBJ1-5; 9 bases fit TRBD1. The V gene end was trimmed by 0 bases and the J gene end by 5 bases; junction bases not matched to a gene: 3. Germline-derived CDR1 and CDR2 are SGHRS and YFSETQ. This CDR3 is 15 amino acids long. DNA for the CDR3: TGCGCCAGCAGCTTGGGGACAGGGGAGGATCAGCCCCAGCATTTT. This codes for CASSLGTGEDQPQHF.

The chain uses TRBV7-9 and TRBJ2-1; D unclear. The V and J ends lost 5 bases and 0 bases respectively, with 14 bases between them. The CDR3 has 16 amino acids. Per the germline V gene, CDR1 is SEHNR and CDR2 is FQNEAQ (reference sequence). The CDR3 sequence is CASSPKVPSSYNEQFF. CDR3 sequence (DNA): TGTGCCAGCAGCCCAAAAGTCCCTAGCTCCTACAATGAGCAGTTCTTC.

This chain links TRBV28 with TRBJ1-2; D is unresolved. Germline V lookup: CDR1 MDHEN, CDR2 SYDVKM. This CDR3 spans 13 amino acids. V dropped 6 bases and J dropped 1 base, with 9 bases sitting between them. The CDR3 is CASSPLDNYGYTF. CDR3 DNA sequence: TGTGCCAGCAGCCCGTTAGATAACTATGGCTACACCTTC.

J is TRBJ2-7 and V is TRBV7-6; TRBD2 matches at 7 bases. The V gene end was trimmed by 4 bases and the J gene end by 2 bases; junction bases not matched to a gene: 5. CDR3 length equals 14 residues. CDR1 and CDR2 (germline): SGHVS, FNYEAQ. CDR3 protein: CASSSEAGPYEQYF. As DNA, the CDR3 is TGTGCCAGCAGCTCCGAAGCGGGGCCCTACGAGCAGTACTTC.